This T cell receptor beta chain comes out of a study of T-cell memory formation after mild COVID-19. TCRdb redid the calling of the 5' RACE reads with MiXCR, one entry per CDR3 protein. Here the sample spans roughly 450,000 distinct CDR3 sequences, around a sixth being singletons. V was trimmed by 0 bases and J by 8 bases, leaving 10 bases between them. The length of the CDR3 is 13 residues. Germline V CDR1 and CDR2: LGHDT, YNNKEL (reference sequence). The genes are TRBV3-1 and TRBJ1-2, with unresolved D. This receptor was identified in an adult woman who had mild COVID-19 (a few samples of this study predate the infection). Cell type and time point are not known. The sequenced material came from PBMCs or a T cell subset sorted from them (not recorded which). The CDR3 is CASSQDHQAGYTF. The CDR3 region has the DNA TGTGCCAGCAGCCAAGATCACCAGGCCGGCTACACCTTC.